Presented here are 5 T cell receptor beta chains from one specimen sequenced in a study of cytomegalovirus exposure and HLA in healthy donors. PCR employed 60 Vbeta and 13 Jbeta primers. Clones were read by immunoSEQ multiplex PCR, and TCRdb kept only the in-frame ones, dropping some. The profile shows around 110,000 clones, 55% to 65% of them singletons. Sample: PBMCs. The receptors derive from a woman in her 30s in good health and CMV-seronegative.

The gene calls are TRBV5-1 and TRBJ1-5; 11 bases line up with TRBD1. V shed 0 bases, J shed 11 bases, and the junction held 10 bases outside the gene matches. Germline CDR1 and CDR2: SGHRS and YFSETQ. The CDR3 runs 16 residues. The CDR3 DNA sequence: TGCGCCAGCAGCTTGGCCAAGGGACAGGGGGTCTCTACCCAGCATTTT. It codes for CASSLAKGQGVSTQHF.

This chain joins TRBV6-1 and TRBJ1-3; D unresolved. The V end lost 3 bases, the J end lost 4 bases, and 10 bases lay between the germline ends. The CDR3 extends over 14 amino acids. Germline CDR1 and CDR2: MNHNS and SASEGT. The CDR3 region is CASSESLRGNTIYF. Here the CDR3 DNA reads TGTGCCAGCAGTGAGAGTCTACGAGGAAACACCATATATTTT.

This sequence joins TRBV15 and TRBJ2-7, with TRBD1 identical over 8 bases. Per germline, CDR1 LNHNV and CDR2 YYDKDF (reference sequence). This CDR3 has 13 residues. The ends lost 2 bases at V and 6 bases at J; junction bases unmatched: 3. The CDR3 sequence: CATSRRTGFEQYF. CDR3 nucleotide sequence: TGTGCCACCAGCAGAAGGACAGGGTTCGAGCAGTACTTC.

The CDR3 coding sequence is TGTGCCAGCAGTTACAGGCTAGCGGCCACAGATACGCAGTATTTT. Translating gives CASSYRLAATDTQYF. The V and J genes are TRBV6-5 and TRBJ2-3, with 7 bases that match TRBD2. Germline-derived CDR1 and CDR2 are MNHEY and SVGAGI. This CDR3 contains 15 residues. V gave up 2 bases and J gave up 2 bases; unmatched junction bases: 4.

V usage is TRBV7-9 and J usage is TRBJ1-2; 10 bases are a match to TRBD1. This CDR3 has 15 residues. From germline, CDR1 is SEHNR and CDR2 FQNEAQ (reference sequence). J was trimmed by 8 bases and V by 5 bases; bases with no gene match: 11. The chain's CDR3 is CASSLTGTGAEGYTF. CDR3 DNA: TGTGCCAGCAGCCTCACCGGGACAGGGGCGGAAGGCTACACCTTC.